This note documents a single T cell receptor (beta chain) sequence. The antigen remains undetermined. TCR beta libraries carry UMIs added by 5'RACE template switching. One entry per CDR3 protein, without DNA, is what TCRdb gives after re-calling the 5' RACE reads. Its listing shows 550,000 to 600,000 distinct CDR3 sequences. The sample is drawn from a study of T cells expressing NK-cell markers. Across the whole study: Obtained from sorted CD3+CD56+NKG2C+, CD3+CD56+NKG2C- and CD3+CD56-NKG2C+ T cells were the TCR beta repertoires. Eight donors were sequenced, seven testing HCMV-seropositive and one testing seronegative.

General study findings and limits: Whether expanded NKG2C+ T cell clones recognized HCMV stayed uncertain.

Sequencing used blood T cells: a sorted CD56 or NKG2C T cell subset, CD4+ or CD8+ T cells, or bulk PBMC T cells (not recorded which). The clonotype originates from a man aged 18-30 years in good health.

Here the CDR3 reads CASSFVRGDETQYF. The chain joins TRBV27 to TRBJ2-5; there is no DNA to check the TCRdb D call of TRBD1. Germline V lookup: CDR1 MNHEY, CDR2 SMNVEV (reference sequence). This CDR3 has 14 amino acids.